The sequence of this T cell receptor (beta chain) was determined in a study of post-analysis software for immune sequencing data. Unique molecular identifiers featured in each of the TCR beta cDNA libraries. A single record per CDR3 protein comes from TCRdb applying MiXCR to the PCR reads. The sample has approximately 660,000 distinct CDR3 sequences, around 60% seen once. The receptor's source is a girl aged 2-9 years with multiple sclerosis. The sample consisted of blood.

The CDR3 loop reads CASSSSDRGSLNEQFF. In DNA, the CDR3 is TGTGCCAGCAGCTCCTCCGACAGGGGGTCGTTAAATGAGCAGTTCTTC. The chain uses TRBV7-9 and TRBJ2-1; 9 positions agree with TRBD1. The CDR3 consists of 16 residues. J was trimmed by 7 bases and V by 4 bases; bases with no gene match: 11. CDR1 is SEHNR and CDR2 is FQNEAQ in the germline V gene (reference sequence).